One and the same sample provided the 14 T cell receptor beta chains below, sequenced in a study of PD-L1 blockade in urothelial cancer. Time point reported: pretreatment peripheral blood. TCRdb's copy holds only in-frame clones and misses some; the assay was immunoSEQ multiplex PCR. The repertoire consists of about 52,000 clones, with roughly 80% occurring once and the leading ten covering less than 1.5%. The source was PBMCs, collected around atezolizumab (anti-PD-L1) treatment. Receptor source: a man in his forties or fifties with urothelial cancer.

The chain recombines TRBV18 with TRBJ2-1; TRBD2 might be the D (5 bases). V was trimmed by 0 bases and J by 9 bases, leaving 6 bases between them. Per the germline V gene, CDR1 is KGHSH and CDR2 is LQKENI. The CDR3 is made up of 12 amino acids. The CDR3 is CASSPPSGEQFF. The DNA of the CDR3 is TGTGCCAGCTCACCACCAAGCGGTGAGCAGTTCTTC.

This chain joins TRBV11-2 and TRBJ2-2, with D possibly being TRBD1 (5 bases). Trimming shortened V by 1 base and J by 4 bases, and 16 bases separated the two germline ends. The CDR3 covers 17 residues. Germline CDR1 reads SGHAT; CDR2 reads FQNNGV. The CDR3 loop is CASSLVPGKQGTGELFF. The CDR3 nucleotides read TGTGCCAGCAGCTTAGTTCCAGGCAAGCAGGGCACCGGGGAGCTGTTTTTT.

The chain is built from TRBV11-2 and TRBJ2-1; maybe TRBD2 (6 bases). The length of the CDR3 is 14 residues. Trimming stripped 7 bases from V and 7 bases from J, with 17 bases between. Germline-derived CDR1 and CDR2 are SGHAT and FQNNGV. The CDR3 loop reads CASTRRGLENEQFF. The CDR3 coding sequence is TGTGCCAGCACCCGGAGGGGCCTCGAGAATGAGCAGTTCTTC.

The rearrangement joins TRBV7-6 to TRBJ2-2; D unclear. This CDR3 comprises 17 residues. V shed 1 base and J shed 5 bases, with 17 bases lying between them. Germline lookup yields CDR1 SGHVS and CDR2 FNYEAQ. CDR3 sequence: CASSLEPPLDSTGELFF. CDR3 bases: TGTGCCAGCAGCTTAGAGCCCCCGCTAGATTCTACCGGGGAGCTGTTTTTT.

The chain joins TRBV19 to TRBJ1-5; D unclear. The germline CDR1 and CDR2 sequences are LNHDA and SQIVND (reference sequence). The CDR3 is 14 residues long. Trimming removed 10 bases at V and 3 bases at J, with 16 bases between. The CDR3 bases are TGTGCCATCGGAGGACCGTCGGTCAATCAGCCCCAGCATTTT. It codes for CAIGGPSVNQPQHF. The complete variable domain, with remaining parts taken from reference TRBV19 and TRBJ1-5, reads DGGITQSPKYLFRKEGQNVTLSCEQNLNHDAMYWYRQDPGQGLRLIYYSQIVNDFQKGDIAEGYSVSREKKESFPLTVTSAQKNPTAFYLCAIGGPSVNQPQHFGDGTRLSIL.

The rearrangement joins TRBV28 to TRBJ1-3, with D tentatively TRBD1 (6 bases). The V gene's germline CDR1 is MDHEN and CDR2 SYDVKM. The V end lost 6 bases, the J end lost 1 base, and 10 bases lay between the germline ends. The CDR3 loop spans 14 amino acids. The CDR3 sequence: CASRSGTSGNTIYF. CDR3 in DNA: TGTGCCAGCAGATCCGGGACATCTGGAAACACCATATATTTT.

This clone was counted only a few times. J is TRBJ1-2 and V is TRBV6-1; weak D call: TRBD1 (5 bases). Germline V lookup: CDR1 MNHNS, CDR2 SASEGT. The CDR3 has 12 amino acids. Trimming stripped 7 bases from V and 5 bases from J, with 11 bases between. The CDR3 region has the DNA TGTGCCAGCAAGGACACTACATATGGCTACACCTTC. Amino acid sequence: CASKDTTYGYTF.

The rearrangement uses TRBV25-1 and TRBJ1-5; D gene uncertain. V lost 6 bases and J 2 bases, leaving 5 bases between the germline ends. This CDR3 is 12 amino acids long. The germline CDR1 and CDR2 sequences are MGHDK and SYGVNS. The CDR3 bases are TGTGCCAGCAGGAGAGGCAATCAGCCCCAGCATTTT. Residues: CASRRGNQPQHF.

This clone showed up just once. This chain joins TRBV27 and TRBJ1-2; D is unresolved. Germline V CDR1 and CDR2: MNHEY, SMNVEV (reference sequence). The CDR3 is made up of 13 amino acids. The ends were cut back, 5 bases at V and 7 bases at J, with 14 bases in the middle. The CDR3 DNA sequence: TGTGCCAGCAGTAGAGGGAGAGCTGGTGGCTACACCTTC. Encoded protein: CASSRGRAGGYTF.

The chain couples TRBV30 to TRBJ2-7; D may be TRBD1 (6 bases). CDR3 length: 11 residues. V was cut by 7 bases and J by 3 bases, with 10 bases left in between. Per germline, CDR1 GTSNPN and CDR2 SVGIG (reference sequence). The CDR3: CAFRTVYEQYF. Written as DNA, the CDR3 is TGTGCCTTTCGGACAGTCTACGAGCAGTACTTC.

The chain uses TRBV30 and TRBJ2-7; 10 bases are shared with TRBD1. V trimming: 4 bases; J trimming: 1 base; junction bases outside the gene matches: 4. This CDR3 has 14 amino acids. Germline V gives CDR1 GTSNPN, CDR2 SVGIG (reference sequence). The CDR3 loop reads CAWTAGQGSYEQYF. In nucleotides, the CDR3 is TGTGCCTGGACCGCGGGACAGGGGTCCTACGAGCAGTACTTC.

The chain is built from TRBV7-6 and TRBJ2-3; D is unclear. Trimming shortened V by 7 bases and J by 0 bases, and 11 bases separated the two germline ends. CDR1 is SGHVS, CDR2 FNYEAQ, per germline. The CDR3 covers 14 residues. Here the CDR3 reads CASKLESSTDTQYF. CDR3 nucleotide sequence: TGTGCCAGCAAATTAGAGAGCAGCACAGATACGCAGTATTTT.

The rearrangement joins TRBV27 to TRBJ2-5, with D maybe TRBD1 (6 bases). Germline-derived CDR1 and CDR2 are MNHEY and SMNVEV (reference sequence). The CDR3 is 14 amino acids. V was cut by 5 bases and J by 4 bases, with 14 bases left in between. The CDR3 reads CASSAYRVGETQYF. The CDR3 DNA reads TGTGCCAGCAGTGCCTACAGGGTGGGAGAGACCCAGTACTTC.

This clone was recorded once. The chain combines TRBV10-3 with TRBJ2-3, with 8 bases lining up with TRBD1. Germline lookup yields CDR1 ENHRY and CDR2 SYGVKD. The CDR3 is made up of 15 amino acids. V gave up 4 bases and J gave up 5 bases; unmatched junction bases: 8. DNA for the CDR3: TGTGCCATCAGTGTAGGACAGGGTGGTAAAGATACGCAGTATTTT. Amino acid sequence: CAISVGQGGKDTQYF.